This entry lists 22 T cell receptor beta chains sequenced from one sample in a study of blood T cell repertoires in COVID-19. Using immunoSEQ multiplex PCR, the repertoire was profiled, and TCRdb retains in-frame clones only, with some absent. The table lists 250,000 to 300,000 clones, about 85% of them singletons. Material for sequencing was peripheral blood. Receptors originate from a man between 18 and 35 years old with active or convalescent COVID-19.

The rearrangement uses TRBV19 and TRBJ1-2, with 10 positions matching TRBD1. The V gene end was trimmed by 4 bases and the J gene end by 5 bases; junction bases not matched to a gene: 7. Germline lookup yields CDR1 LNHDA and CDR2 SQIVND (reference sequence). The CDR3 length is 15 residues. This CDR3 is CASSRGQGGPYGYTF. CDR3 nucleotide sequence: TGTGCCAGTAGTAGAGGACAGGGGGGGCCATATGGCTACACCTTC.

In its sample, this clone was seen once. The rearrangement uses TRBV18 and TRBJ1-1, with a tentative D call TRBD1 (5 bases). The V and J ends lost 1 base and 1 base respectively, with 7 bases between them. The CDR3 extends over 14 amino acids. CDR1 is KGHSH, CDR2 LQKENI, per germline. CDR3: CASSPRGENTEAFF. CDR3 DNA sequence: TGTGCCAGCTCACCACGGGGGGAGAACACTGAAGCTTTCTTT.

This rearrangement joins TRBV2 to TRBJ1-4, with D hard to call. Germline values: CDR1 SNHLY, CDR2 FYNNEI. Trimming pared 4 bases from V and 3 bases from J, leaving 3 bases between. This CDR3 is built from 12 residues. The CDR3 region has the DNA TGTGCCAGCAGTGTCTCTAATGAAAAACTGTTTTTT. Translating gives CASSVSNEKLFF. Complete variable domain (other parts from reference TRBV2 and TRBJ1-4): EPEVTQTPSHQVTQMGQEVILRCVPISNHLYFYWYRQILGQKVEFLVSFYNNEISEKSEIFDDQFSVERPDGSNFTLKIRSTKLEDSAMYFCASSVSNEKLFFGSGTQLSVL.

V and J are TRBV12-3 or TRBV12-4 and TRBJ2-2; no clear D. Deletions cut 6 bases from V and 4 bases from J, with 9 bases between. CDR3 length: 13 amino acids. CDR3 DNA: TGTGCCAGCAGAAACAGTGGCACCGGGGAGCTGTTTTTT. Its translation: CASRNSGTGELFF.

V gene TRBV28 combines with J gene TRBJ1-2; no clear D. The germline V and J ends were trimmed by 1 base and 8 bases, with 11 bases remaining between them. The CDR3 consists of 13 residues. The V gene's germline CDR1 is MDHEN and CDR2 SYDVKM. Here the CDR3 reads CASSLSGRGGYTF. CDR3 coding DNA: TGTGCCAGCAGTTTATCCGGACGGGGAGGCTACACCTTC.

CDR3 in amino acids: CAWSVGGPIYGYTF. The CDR3 coding sequence is TGTGCCTGGAGTGTTGGGGGCCCGATCTATGGCTACACCTTC. V gene TRBV30 combines with J gene TRBJ1-2; D may be TRBD1 (6 bases). V gave up 0 bases and J gave up 4 bases, with 12 bases separating them. The germline V gene encodes CDR1 GTSNPN and CDR2 SVGIG (reference sequence). The CDR3 extends over 14 amino acids.

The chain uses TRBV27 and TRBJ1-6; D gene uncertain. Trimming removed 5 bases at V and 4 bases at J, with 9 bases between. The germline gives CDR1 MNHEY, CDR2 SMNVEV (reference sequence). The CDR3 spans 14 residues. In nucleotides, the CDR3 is TGTGCCAGCAGTAGAAGCGGGTATAATTCACCCCTCCACTTT. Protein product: CASSRSGYNSPLHF.

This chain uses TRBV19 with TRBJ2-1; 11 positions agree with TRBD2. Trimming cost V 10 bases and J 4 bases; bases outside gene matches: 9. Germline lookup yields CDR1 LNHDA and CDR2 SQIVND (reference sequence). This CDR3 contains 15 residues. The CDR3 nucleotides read TGTGCCACAACCCCGGGACTAGCGGTTTACAATGAGCAGTTCTTC. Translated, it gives CATTPGLAVYNEQFF. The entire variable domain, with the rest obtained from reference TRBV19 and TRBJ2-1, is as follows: DGGITQSPKYLFRKEGQNVTLSCEQNLNHDAMYWYRQDPGQGLRLIYYSQIVNDFQKGDIAEGYSVSREKKESFPLTVTSAQKNPTAFYLCATTPGLAVYNEQFFGPGTRLTVL.

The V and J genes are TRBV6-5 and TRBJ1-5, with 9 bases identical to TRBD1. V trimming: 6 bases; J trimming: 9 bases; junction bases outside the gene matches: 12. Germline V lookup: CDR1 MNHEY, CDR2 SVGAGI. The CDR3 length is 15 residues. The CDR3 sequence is CASRPGTGSLWPQHF. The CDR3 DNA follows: TGTGCCAGCAGACCCGGGACAGGGAGTCTTTGGCCCCAGCATTTT.

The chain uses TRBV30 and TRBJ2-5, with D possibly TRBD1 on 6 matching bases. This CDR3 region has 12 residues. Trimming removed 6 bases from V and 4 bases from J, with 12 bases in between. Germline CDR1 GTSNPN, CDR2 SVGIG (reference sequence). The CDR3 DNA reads TGTGCCTGTACTAACAGGGTAGAGACCCAGTACTTC. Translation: CACTNRVETQYF.

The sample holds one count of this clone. As DNA, the CDR3 is TGTGCCAGCATCACCCCCAGGGGTGAGGCCTACGAGCAGTACTTC. The encoded protein is CASITPRGEAYEQYF. The gene calls are TRBV6-5 and TRBJ2-7; weak D call: TRBD1 (6 bases). V was cut by 7 bases and J by 2 bases, with 18 bases left in between. Germline lookup yields CDR1 MNHEY and CDR2 SVGAGI. The CDR3 is made up of 15 amino acids.

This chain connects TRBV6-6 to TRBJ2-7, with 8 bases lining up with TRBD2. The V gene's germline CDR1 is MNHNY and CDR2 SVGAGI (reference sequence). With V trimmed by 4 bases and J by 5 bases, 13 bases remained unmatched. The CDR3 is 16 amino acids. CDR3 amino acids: CASSSESGLVTNEQYF. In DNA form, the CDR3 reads TGTGCCAGCAGTTCTGAGTCGGGACTAGTAACTAACGAGCAGTACTTC.

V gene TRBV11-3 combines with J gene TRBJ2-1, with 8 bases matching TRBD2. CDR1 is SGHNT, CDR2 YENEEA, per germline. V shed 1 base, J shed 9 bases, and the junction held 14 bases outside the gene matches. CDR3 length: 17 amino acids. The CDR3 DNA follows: TGTGCCAGCAGCTTAGCCCCCCTTGCGGGAGGTTACGGTGAGCAGTTCTTC. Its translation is CASSLAPLAGGYGEQFF.

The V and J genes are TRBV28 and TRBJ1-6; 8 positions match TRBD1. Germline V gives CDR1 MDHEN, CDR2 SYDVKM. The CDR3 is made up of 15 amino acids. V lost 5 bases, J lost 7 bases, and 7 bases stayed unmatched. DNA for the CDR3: TGTGCCAGCAGTGCCGGGGACAGGAGGAATTCACCCCTCCACTTT. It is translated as CASSAGDRRNSPLHF.

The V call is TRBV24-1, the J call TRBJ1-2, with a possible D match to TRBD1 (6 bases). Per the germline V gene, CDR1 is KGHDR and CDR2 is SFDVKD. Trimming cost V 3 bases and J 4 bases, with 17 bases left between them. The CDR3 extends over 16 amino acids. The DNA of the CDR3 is TGTGCCACCAGTGATAAGGGTGCTTGGGACATCTATGGCTACACCTTC. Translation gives CATSDKGAWDIYGYTF.

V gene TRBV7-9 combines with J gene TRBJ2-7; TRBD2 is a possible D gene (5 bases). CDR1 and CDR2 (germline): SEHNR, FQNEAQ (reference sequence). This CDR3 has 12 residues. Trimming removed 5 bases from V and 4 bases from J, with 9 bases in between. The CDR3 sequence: CASSSEGYEQYF. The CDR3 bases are TGTGCCAGCAGCAGCGAGGGATACGAGCAGTACTTC.

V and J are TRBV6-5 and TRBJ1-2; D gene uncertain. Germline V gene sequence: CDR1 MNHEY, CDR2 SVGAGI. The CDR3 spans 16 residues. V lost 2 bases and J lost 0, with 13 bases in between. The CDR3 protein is CASSYDGSRANYGYTF. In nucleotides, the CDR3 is TGTGCCAGCAGTTACGACGGAAGCCGGGCTAACTATGGCTACACCTTC.

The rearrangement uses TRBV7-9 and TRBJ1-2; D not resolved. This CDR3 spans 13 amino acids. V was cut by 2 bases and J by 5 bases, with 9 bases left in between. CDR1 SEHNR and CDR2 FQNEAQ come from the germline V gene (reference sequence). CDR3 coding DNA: TGTGCCAGCAGCTTAAACCCGGGATATGGCTACACCTTC. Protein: CASSLNPGYGYTF. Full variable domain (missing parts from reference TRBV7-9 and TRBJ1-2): DTGVSQNPRHKITKRGQNVTFRCDPISEHNRLYWYRQTLGQGPEFLTYFQNEAQLEKSRLLSDRFSAERPKGSFSTLEIQRTEQGDSAMYLCASSLNPGYGYTFGSGTRLTVV.

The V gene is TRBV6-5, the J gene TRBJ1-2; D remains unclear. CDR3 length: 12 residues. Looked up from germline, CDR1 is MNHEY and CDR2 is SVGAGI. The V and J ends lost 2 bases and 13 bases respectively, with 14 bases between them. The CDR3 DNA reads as TGTGCCAGCAGTTACCGCGGCTCCTCGATCACCTTC. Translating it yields CASSYRGSSITF.

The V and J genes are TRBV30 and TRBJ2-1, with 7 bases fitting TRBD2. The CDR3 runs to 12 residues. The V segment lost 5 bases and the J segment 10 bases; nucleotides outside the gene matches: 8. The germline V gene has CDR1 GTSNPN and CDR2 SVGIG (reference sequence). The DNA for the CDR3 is TGTGCCTGGGCCCGCGGGGGAAGAGAGCAGTTCTTC. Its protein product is CAWARGGREQFF.

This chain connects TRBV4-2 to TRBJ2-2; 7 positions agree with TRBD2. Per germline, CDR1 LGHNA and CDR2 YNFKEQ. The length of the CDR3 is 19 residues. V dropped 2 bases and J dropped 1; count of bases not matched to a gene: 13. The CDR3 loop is CASSQSYAALALNTGELFF. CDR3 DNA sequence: TGTGCCAGCAGCCAAAGCTATGCCGCACTAGCGCTGAACACCGGGGAGCTGTTTTTT.

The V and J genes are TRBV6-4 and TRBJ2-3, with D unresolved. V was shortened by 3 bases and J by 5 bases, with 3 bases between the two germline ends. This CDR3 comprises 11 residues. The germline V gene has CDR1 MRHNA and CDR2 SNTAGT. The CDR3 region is CASSDRDTQYF. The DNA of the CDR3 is TGTGCCAGCAGTGATCGAGATACGCAGTATTTT.